Each of the 3 T cell receptor beta chains below was sequenced from the same sample in a study of cytomegalovirus exposure and HLA in healthy donors (dated by TCRdb to about 2017). The library relied on the immunoSEQ multiplex PCR assay. A mixture of 60 forward primers for TCR Vbeta segments and 13 reverse primers for TCR Jbeta segments was used in the multiplex PCR. Entries here come from immuneACCESS through TCRdb and include only in-frame sequences with V and J called. Some clones fail to appear in such tables; in the studies checked, an unresolved V gene covers under half of the shortfall, and the cause of the remainder is unknown. The sample table lists about 120,000 clones, less than 85% of them with a count of one. The ten largest clones take up under 3% of the sample. Input material: PBMCs. Receptors were obtained from a man in his thirties or forties in good health and CMV-seronegative.

The chain recombines TRBV6-6 with TRBJ2-3, with 7 bases aligning to TRBD2. CDR1 MNHNY and CDR2 SVGAGI come from the germline V gene (reference sequence). The CDR3 loop spans 15 amino acids. V was clipped by 0 bases and J by 3 bases; unmatched bases: 3. CDR3 coding DNA: TGTGCCAGCAGTTACTCGGACGGGAGGACAGATACGCAGTATTTT. Its translation: CASSYSDGRTDTQYF.

The chain recombines TRBV9 with TRBJ2-7; TRBD2 matches 10 bases. Germline lookup yields CDR1 SGDLS and CDR2 YYNGEE. CDR3 length: 15 residues. J lost 2 bases, V lost 4 bases, and 6 bases had no gene match. In DNA form, the CDR3 reads TGTGCCAGCAGCCCCGGGACTAGCGTTCCCTACGAGCAGTACTTC. Amino acid sequence: CASSPGTSVPYEQYF.

V and J are TRBV10-3 and TRBJ2-7; 10 bases line up with TRBD1. The CDR3 spans 13 residues. CDR1 is ENHRY and CDR2 is SYGVKD in the germline V gene. The V and J ends lost 6 bases and 6 bases, in that order; junction bases with no gene match: 5. The CDR3 DNA reads TGTGCCATCAGACAACGGGACAGGGGCGAGCAGTACTTC. Translated, it gives CAIRQRDRGEQYF.